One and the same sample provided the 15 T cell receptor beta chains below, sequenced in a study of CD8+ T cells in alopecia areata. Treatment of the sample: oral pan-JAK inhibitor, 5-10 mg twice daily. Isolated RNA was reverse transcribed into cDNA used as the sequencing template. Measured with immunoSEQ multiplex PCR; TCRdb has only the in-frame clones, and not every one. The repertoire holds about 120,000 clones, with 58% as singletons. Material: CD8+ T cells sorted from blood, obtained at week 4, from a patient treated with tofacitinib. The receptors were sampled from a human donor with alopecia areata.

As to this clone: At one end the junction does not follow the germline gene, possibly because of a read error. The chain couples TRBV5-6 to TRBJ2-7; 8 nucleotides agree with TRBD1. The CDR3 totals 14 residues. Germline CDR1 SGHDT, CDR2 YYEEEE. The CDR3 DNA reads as TGTGCCAGCAGCGGCGGACAGGGCTCCTACGGGCAGTACTTC. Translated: CASSGGQGSYGQYF. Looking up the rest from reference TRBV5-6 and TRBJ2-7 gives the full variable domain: DAGVTQSPTHLIKTRGQQVTLRCSPKSGHDTVSWYQQALGQGPQFIFQYYEEEERQRGNFPDRFSGHQFPNYSSELNVNALLLGDSALYLCASSGGQGSYGQYFGPGTRLTVT.

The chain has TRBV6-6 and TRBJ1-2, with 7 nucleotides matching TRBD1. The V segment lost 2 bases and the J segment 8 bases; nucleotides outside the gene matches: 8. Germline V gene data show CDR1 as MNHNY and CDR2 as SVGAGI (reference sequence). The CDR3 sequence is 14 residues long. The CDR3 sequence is CASSYPETGLGYTF. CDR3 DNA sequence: TGTGCCAGCAGTTACCCAGAGACAGGGTTAGGCTACACCTTC.

The CDR3 spells CATSRPDTGADTQYF. CDR3 DNA: TGTGCCACCAGCAGACCAGACACAGGGGCAGATACGCAGTATTTT. This sequence joins TRBV15 and TRBJ2-3, with TRBD1 matching 7 bases. CDR1 LNHNV and CDR2 YYDKDF come from the germline V gene (reference sequence). The trim removed 2 bases at V and 4 bases at J, leaving 6 bases unmatched. This CDR3 contains 15 residues.

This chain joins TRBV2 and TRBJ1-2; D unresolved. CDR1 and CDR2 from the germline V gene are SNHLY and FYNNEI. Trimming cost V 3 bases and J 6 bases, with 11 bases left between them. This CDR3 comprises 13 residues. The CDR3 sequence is CASSDHPPDGYTF. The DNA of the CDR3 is TGTGCCAGCAGTGACCACCCCCCAGATGGCTACACCTTC.

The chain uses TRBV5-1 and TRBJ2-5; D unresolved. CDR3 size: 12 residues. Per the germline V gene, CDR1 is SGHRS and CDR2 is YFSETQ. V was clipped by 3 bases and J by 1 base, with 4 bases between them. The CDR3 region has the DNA TGCGCCAGCAGCTCGACCCAAGAGACCCAGTACTTC. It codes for CASSSTQETQYF.

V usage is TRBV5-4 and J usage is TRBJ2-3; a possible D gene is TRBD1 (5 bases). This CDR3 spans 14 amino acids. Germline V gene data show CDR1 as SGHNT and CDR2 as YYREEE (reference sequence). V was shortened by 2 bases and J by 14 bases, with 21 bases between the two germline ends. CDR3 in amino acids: CASSFWGSLFFGYF. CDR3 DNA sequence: TGTGCCAGCAGCTTCTGGGGCAGCCTCTTCTTCGGGTATTTT.

The CDR3 spells CSVEEPGAYEQYF. CDR3 nucleotide sequence: TGCAGCGTTGAAGAACCGGGGGCCTACGAGCAGTACTTC. The rearrangement joins TRBV29-1 to TRBJ2-7, with D tentatively TRBD2 (6 bases). The V gene's germline CDR1 is SQVTM and CDR2 ANQGSEA. This CDR3 contains 13 residues. V lost 0 bases, J lost 2 bases, and 8 bases lay in between.

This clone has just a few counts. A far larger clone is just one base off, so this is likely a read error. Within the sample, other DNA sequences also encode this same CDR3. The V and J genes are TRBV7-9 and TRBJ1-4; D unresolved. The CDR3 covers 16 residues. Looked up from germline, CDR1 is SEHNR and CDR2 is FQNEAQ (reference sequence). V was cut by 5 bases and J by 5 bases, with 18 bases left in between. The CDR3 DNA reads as TGTGCCAGCAGCCAAGACGGATGGACGATGAATGAAAAACTGTTTTTT. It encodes CASSQDGWTMNEKLFF.

The CDR3 DNA follows: TGTGCCAGCTCACCAGGGACTAGGGGAGAGACCCAGTACTTC. It translates to CASSPGTRGETQYF. The V gene is TRBV18, the J gene TRBJ2-5; 8 bases align to TRBD2. Germline CDR1 and CDR2: KGHSH and LQKENI. The CDR3 sequence is 14 residues long. The trim removed 2 bases at V and 4 bases at J, leaving 3 bases unmatched.

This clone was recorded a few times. CDR3 nucleotides: TGCAGCGTTTGGACAGATACGCAGTATTTT. Amino acid sequence: CSVWTDTQYF. The gene calls are TRBV29-1 and TRBJ2-3; no reliable D call. The V gene's germline CDR1 is SQVTM and CDR2 ANQGSEA. The CDR3 is 10 amino acids. V lost 5 bases and J lost 3, with 3 bases in between.

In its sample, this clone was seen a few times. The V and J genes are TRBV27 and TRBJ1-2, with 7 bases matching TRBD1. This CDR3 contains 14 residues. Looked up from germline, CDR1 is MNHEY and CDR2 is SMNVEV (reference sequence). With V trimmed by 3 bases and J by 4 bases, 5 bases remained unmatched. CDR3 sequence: CASSLRGRGYGYTF. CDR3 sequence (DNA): TGTGCCAGCAGTTTGAGGGGGCGCGGCTATGGCTACACCTTC.

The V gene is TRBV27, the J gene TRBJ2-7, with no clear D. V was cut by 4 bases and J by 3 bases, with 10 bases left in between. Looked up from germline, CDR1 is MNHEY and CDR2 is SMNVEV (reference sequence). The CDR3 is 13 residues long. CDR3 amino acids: CASSSNPDYEQYF. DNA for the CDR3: TGTGCCAGCAGTTCAAACCCGGACTACGAGCAGTACTTC.

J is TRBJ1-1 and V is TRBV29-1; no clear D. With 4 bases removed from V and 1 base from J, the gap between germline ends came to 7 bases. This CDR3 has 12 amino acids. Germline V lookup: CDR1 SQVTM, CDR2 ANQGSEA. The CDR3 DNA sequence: TGCAGCGTTGTCCCAGAGAACACTGAAGCTTTCTTT. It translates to CSVVPENTEAFF.

CDR3 amino acids: CAWSASFHTEAFF. The CDR3 DNA reads TGTGCCTGGAGTGCTAGTTTTCACACTGAAGCTTTCTTT. This chain uses TRBV30 with TRBJ1-1; no clear D gene. V was trimmed by 1 base and J by 3 bases, leaving 9 bases between them. CDR1 is GTSNPN, CDR2 SVGIG, per germline (reference sequence). The CDR3 is made up of 13 amino acids.

CDR3 coding DNA: TGTGCCAGCAGGCCACTGGGGGAGGGAGAGACCCAGTACTTC. Translated: CASRPLGEGETQYF. V usage is TRBV7-2 and J usage is TRBJ2-5, with 7 bases identical to TRBD2. The junction had 8 bases not matched to a gene; V was cut back by 6 bases and J by 4 bases. This CDR3 has 14 residues. Germline V lookup: CDR1 SGHTA, CDR2 FQGNSA.